These 21 T cell receptor beta chains share one sample of origin, sequenced in a study of T cells in Graves' hyperthyroidism and ophthalmopathy. It was RNA transcripts that yielded the amplified TCR beta CDR3 regions. HTBI primers were the set used in a first-round RT-PCR of the TCR CDR3. Each CDR3 protein gets one entry after TCRdb re-called the multiplex PCR reads with MiXCR. Of approximately 400,000 distinct CDR3 sequences listed, 15% to 18% are singletons. The sequencing input was blood. The receptors were sampled from a woman aged 18-35 years with Graves' hyperthyroidism.

The V call is TRBV6-2 or TRBV6-3, the J call TRBJ1-6, with TRBD1 matching 7 bases. The ends lost 2 bases at V and 14 bases at J; junction bases unmatched: 15. The CDR3 runs to 16 residues. In germline, CDR1 is MNHEY, CDR2 SVGEGT. This CDR3 is CASSYGGRQGSSSLHF. The CDR3 coding sequence is TGTGCCAGCAGTTACGGCGGCCGACAGGGATCCTCATCCCTCCACTTT.

The chain uses TRBV20-1 and TRBJ1-5; 7 nucleotides align to TRBD1. The CDR3 totals 15 residues. V lost 0 bases, J lost 5 bases, and 7 bases stayed unmatched. The germline V gene has CDR1 DFQATT and CDR2 SNEGSKA (reference sequence). DNA for the CDR3: TGCAGTGCTAGAGAGACAGGGCAAGGGGATCAGCCCCAGCATTTT. This translates into CSARETGQGDQPQHF.

The chain uses TRBV9 and TRBJ2-7; the match to TRBD1 covers 7 bases. This CDR3 has 14 residues. V gave up 3 bases and J gave up 1 base; unmatched junction bases: 4. The germline CDR1 and CDR2 sequences are SGDLS and YYNGEE. The CDR3 DNA is TGTGCCAGCAGCGGACGGGACAGATCCTACGAGCAGTACTTC. Translation gives CASSGRDRSYEQYF.

The chain recombines TRBV6-1 with TRBJ2-7; 8 nucleotides match TRBD1. The CDR3 consists of 15 residues. Germline CDR1 reads MNHNS; CDR2 reads SASEGT. The trim removed 6 bases at V and 7 bases at J, leaving 14 bases unmatched. CDR3 DNA sequence: TGTGCCAGCAGCAGTGGGACAGGTTTCTTTCTGGAGCAGTACTTC. Residues: CASSSGTGFFLEQYF.

This clonotype was seen only a few times. The chain's CDR3 is CASSLAWEEGVERETQYF. The CDR3 region has the DNA TGTGCCAGCAGCTTGGCTTGGGAGGAGGGGGTGGAAAGAGAGACCCAGTACTTC. The chain links TRBV5-4 to TRBJ2-5; the D gene could be TRBD1 or TRBD2 (6 bases each). CDR1 SGHNT and CDR2 YYREEE come from the germline V gene (reference sequence). CDR3 length: 18 residues. V lost 0 bases to trimming and J lost 4 bases, with 22 bases between them.

The chain joins TRBV19 to TRBJ2-6; D is undetermined. V was shortened by 7 bases and J by 0 bases, with 13 bases between the two germline ends. The CDR3 is 16 amino acids. Looked up from germline, CDR1 is LNHDA and CDR2 is SQIVND (reference sequence). CDR3 DNA sequence: TGTGCCAGTAAATCGGACGGAAGCTCTGGGGCCAACGTCCTGACTTTC. As protein: CASKSDGSSGANVLTF. Full variable domain (outside the CDR3, taken from reference TRBV19 and TRBJ2-6): DGGITQSPKYLFRKEGQNVTLSCEQNLNHDAMYWYRQDPGQGLRLIYYSQIVNDFQKGDIAEGYSVSREKKESFPLTVTSAQKNPTAFYLCASKSDGSSGANVLTFGAGSRLTVL.

This clonotype was found many times. The gene calls are TRBV5-1 and TRBJ1-5; D is ambiguous. The ends were cut back, 0 bases at V and 4 bases at J, with 5 bases in the middle. Per the germline V gene, CDR1 is SGHRS and CDR2 is YFSETQ. The CDR3 spans 13 residues. The DNA for the CDR3 is TGCGCCAGCAGCTTGGATATAAATCAGCCCCAGCATTTT. As protein: CASSLDINQPQHF.

This clonotype has at least ten counts. The chain joins TRBV12-3 or TRBV12-4 to TRBJ2-1, with 8 bases fitting TRBD2. The CDR3 is 15 residues long. J lost 8 bases, V lost 3 bases, and 9 bases had no gene match. CDR3: CASSLSGSREDEQFF. The CDR3 DNA sequence: TGTGCCAGCAGTTTGAGCGGGAGTCGTGAGGATGAGCAGTTCTTC.

The rearrangement uses TRBV5-1 and TRBJ1-3; D gene uncertain. Germline CDR1 and CDR2: SGHRS and YFSETQ. The ends were cut back, 0 bases at V and 0 bases at J, with 7 bases in the middle. CDR3 length equals 15 residues. The CDR3 coding sequence is TGCGCCAGCAGCTTGGCCGGGGACTCTGGAAACACCATATATTTT. This sequence encodes CASSLAGDSGNTIYF.

The chain has TRBV6-2 or TRBV6-3 and TRBJ2-2; TRBD2 matches at 7 bases. Germline CDR1 MNHEY, CDR2 SVGEGT. This CDR3 is built from 14 residues. V shed 6 bases and J 6 bases; nucleotides not matched to a gene: 7. The CDR3 sequence: CASRPPGGSGELFF. The CDR3 nucleotides read TGTGCCAGCAGACCCCCCGGGGGGTCCGGGGAGCTGTTTTTT.

This clonotype was found many times. This rearrangement joins TRBV2 to TRBJ2-1; D is ambiguous. Deletions cut 7 bases from V and 4 bases from J, with 23 bases between. Germline CDR1 reads SNHLY; CDR2 reads FYNNEI. The CDR3 sequence is 17 residues long. CDR3 sequence (DNA): TGTGCCAGCAACTCGGTCGGTCTTACTACACCATACAATGAGCAGTTCTTC. Translating gives CASNSVGLTTPYNEQFF.

This rearrangement joins TRBV2 to TRBJ2-7, with 8 nucleotides matching TRBD2. CDR3 length: 15 residues. The junction had 11 bases not matched to a gene; V was cut back by 5 bases and J by 5 bases. Germline CDR1 SNHLY, CDR2 FYNNEI. The CDR3 DNA sequence: TGTGCCAGCAGTAAAGAGCGGGGGACCTACAACGAGCAGTACTTC. It codes for CASSKERGTYNEQYF.

The chain links TRBV24-1 to TRBJ2-5, with D unclear. Germline assignment: CDR1 KGHDR and CDR2 SFDVKD. The CDR3 covers 13 residues. The V and J ends lost 4 bases and 6 bases respectively, with 11 bases between them. The CDR3 DNA follows: TGTGCCACCAGTGACACCGTTTTGAAGACCCAGTACTTC. This gives the protein CATSDTVLKTQYF.

At least ten counts were recorded for this clonotype. The chain links TRBV7-7 to TRBJ2-2, with no clear D. Germline V lookup: CDR1 SSHAT, CDR2 FNYEAQ (reference sequence). The length of the CDR3 is 13 residues. The DNA of the CDR3 is TGTGCTACAAAGACCGAGAACACCGGGGAGCTGTTTTTT. It translates to CATKTENTGELFF.

This clonotype was counted at least ten times. V gene TRBV4-2 combines with J gene TRBJ2-5; D gene unclear. The V end lost 0 bases, the J end lost 5 bases, and 10 bases lay between the germline ends. The CDR3 has 14 amino acids. Germline V gene sequence: CDR1 LGHNA, CDR2 YNFKEQ. The CDR3 bases are TGTGCCAGCAGCCAAGATTCGGCGAGGGAGACCCAGTACTTC. It is translated as CASSQDSARETQYF.

This clonotype was counted ten times or more. The rearrangement links TRBV2 to TRBJ2-2; tentatively, D is TRBD1 (5 bases). V lost 6 bases and J lost 6, with 11 bases in between. This CDR3 comprises 13 residues. Germline CDR1 SNHLY, CDR2 FYNNEI. The CDR3 region is CASSARVAGELFF. The CDR3 DNA reads as TGTGCCAGCAGCGCCAGGGTTGCCGGGGAGCTGTTTTTT. The entire variable domain, with the rest obtained from reference TRBV2 and TRBJ2-2, is as follows: EPEVTQTPSHQVTQMGQEVILRCVPISNHLYFYWYRQILGQKVEFLVSFYNNEISEKSEIFDDQFSVERPDGSNFTLKIRSTKLEDSAMYFCASSARVAGELFFGEGSRLTVL.

This clonotype was found many times. V gene TRBV20-1 combines with J gene TRBJ1-1; D might be TRBD1 (6 bases). Trimming removed 6 bases from V and 5 bases from J, with 22 bases in between. The CDR3 is made up of 15 amino acids. Germline CDR1 is DFQATT and CDR2 is SNEGSKA (reference sequence). CDR3 residues: CSAPPVQGLGTEAFF. The CDR3 DNA is TGCAGTGCCCCCCCGGTGCAGGGGTTAGGAACTGAAGCTTTCTTT.

This clonotype has just one count. This chain connects TRBV6-2 or TRBV6-3 to TRBJ1-2, with D uncertain. The CDR3 runs 13 residues. V shed 5 bases and J shed 2 bases, with 9 bases lying between them. CDR1 is MNHEY and CDR2 is SVGEGT in the germline V gene. The CDR3 loop is CASSTPQNYGYTF. In DNA, the CDR3 is TGTGCCAGCAGTACCCCACAAAACTATGGCTACACCTTC.

This chain uses TRBV19 with TRBJ2-3; D ambiguous. The CDR3 spans 15 residues. From germline, CDR1 is LNHDA and CDR2 SQIVND (reference sequence). V was cut by 1 base and J by 5 bases, with 13 bases left in between. This CDR3 reads CASSIGSGSGDTQYF. The DNA of the CDR3 is TGTGCCAGTAGTATAGGCAGTGGGTCCGGAGATACGCAGTATTTT.

The chain joins TRBV10-2 to TRBJ1-1, with D unclear. The V gene's germline CDR1 is WSHSY and CDR2 SAAADI. V dropped 7 bases and J dropped 1 base, with 10 bases sitting between them. There are 13 residues in the CDR3. CDR3 amino acids: CASKYQANTEAFF. CDR3 DNA: TGCGCCAGCAAATATCAAGCGAACACTGAAGCTTTCTTT.

This chain joins TRBV7-2 and TRBJ2-3; D is ambiguous. Trimming cost V 3 bases and J 4 bases, with 17 bases left between them. CDR1 is SGHTA and CDR2 is FQGNSA in the germline V gene. The CDR3 length is 16 residues. The CDR3 reads CASSFRPQPWSDTQYF. The CDR3 DNA sequence: TGTGCCAGCAGCTTCCGACCCCAGCCGTGGTCAGATACGCAGTATTTT.